Included here is one T cell receptor beta chain sequence, with context. Other nucleotide sequences in the sample specify the same CDR3. This sample was included in a study of shared clonotypes between healthy human individuals. It was CD45RO-negative cells, positively selected for CCR7, that made up naive CD8 cells, with terminally differentiated effector memory CD45RA+ cells excluded. The data were produced by immunoSEQ multiplex PCR, yet TCRdb's version contains in-frame clones alone and is incomplete. Of under 2,000,000 clones in the sample, over 85% were seen once. In germline, CDR1 is SGHNT, CDR2 YYREEE (reference sequence). Trimming took 4 bases from V and 4 from J; bases not matched to a gene: 6. There are 15 residues in the CDR3.

The receptor's source is a young man in good health. The sample consisted of naive CD8+ T cells sorted from blood. The gene calls are TRBV5-4 and TRBJ1-5; 9 bases are a match to TRBD1. The CDR3 protein is CASSPDRGENQPQHF. CDR3 nucleotides: TGTGCCAGCAGCCCAGACAGGGGGGAGAATCAGCCCCAGCATTTT.